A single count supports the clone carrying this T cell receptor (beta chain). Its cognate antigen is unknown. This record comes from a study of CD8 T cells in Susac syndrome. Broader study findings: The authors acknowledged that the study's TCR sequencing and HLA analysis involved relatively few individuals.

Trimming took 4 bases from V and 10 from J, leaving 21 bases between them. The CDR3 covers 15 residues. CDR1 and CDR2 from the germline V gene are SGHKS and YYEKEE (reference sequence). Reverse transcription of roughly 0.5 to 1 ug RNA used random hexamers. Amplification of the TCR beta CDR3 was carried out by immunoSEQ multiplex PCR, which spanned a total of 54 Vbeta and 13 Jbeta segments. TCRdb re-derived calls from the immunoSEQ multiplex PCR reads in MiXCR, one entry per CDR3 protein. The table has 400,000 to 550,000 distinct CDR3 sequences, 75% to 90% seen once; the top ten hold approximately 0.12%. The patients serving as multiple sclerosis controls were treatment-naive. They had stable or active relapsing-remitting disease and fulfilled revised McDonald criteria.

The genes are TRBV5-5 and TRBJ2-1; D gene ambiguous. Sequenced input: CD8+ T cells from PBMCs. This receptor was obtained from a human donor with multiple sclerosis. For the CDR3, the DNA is TGTGCCAGCAGCCCCGGGTCCTCAGGCCTTGCAGAGCAGTTCTTC. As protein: CASSPGSSGLAEQFF.